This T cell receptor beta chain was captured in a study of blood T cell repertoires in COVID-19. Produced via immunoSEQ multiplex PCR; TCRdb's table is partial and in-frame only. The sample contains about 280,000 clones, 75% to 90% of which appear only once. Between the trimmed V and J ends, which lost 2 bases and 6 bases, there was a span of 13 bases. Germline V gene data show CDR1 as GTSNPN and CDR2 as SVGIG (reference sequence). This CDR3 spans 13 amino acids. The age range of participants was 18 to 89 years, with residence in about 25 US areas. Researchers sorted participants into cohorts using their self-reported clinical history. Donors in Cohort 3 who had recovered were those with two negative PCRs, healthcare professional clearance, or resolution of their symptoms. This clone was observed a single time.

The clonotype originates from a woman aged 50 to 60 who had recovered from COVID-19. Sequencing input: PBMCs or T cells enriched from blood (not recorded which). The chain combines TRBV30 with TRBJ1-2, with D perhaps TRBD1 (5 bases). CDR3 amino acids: CAWSPDRDHGYTF. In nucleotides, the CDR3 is TGTGCCTGGAGTCCCGACAGAGACCATGGCTACACCTTC.